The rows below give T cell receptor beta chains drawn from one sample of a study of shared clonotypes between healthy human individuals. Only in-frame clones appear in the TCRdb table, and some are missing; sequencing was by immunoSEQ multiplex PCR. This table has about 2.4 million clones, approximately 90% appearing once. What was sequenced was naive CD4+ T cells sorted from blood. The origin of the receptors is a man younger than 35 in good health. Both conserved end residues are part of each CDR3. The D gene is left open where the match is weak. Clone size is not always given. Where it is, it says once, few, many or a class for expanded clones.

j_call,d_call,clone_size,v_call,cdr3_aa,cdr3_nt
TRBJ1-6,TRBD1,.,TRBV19,CASSIDRENSPLHF,TGTGCCAGTAGTATCGACAGGGAGAATTCACCCCTCCACTTT
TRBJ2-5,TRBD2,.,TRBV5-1,CASSGLAGFLIRETQYF,TGCGCCAGTTCGGGACTAGCGGGATTTCTGATCAGAGAGACCCAGTACTTC
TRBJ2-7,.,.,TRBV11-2,CASSPRGGPTYEQYF,TGTGCCAGCAGCCCCAGGGGGGGCCCAACCTACGAGCAGTACTTC
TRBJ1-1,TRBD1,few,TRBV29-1,CSTRTGGNTEAFF,TGCAGCACTAGGACAGGGGGGAACACTGAAGCTTTCTTT
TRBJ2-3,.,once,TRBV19,CASSLEAPTDTQYF,TGTGCCAGTAGTCTTGAGGCGCCCACAGATACGCAGTATTTT
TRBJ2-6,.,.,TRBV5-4,CASSSQGSGANVLTF,TGTGCCAGCAGCTCACAGGGCTCTGGGGCCAACGTCCTGACTTTC
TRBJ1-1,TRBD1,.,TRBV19,CASSSLQGANPEAFF,TGTGCCAGTAGTTCCCTACAGGGGGCTAACCCTGAAGCTTTCTTT
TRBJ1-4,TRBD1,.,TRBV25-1,CASSGSQGAYEKLFF,TGTGCCAGCAGTGGATCACAGGGGGCGTATGAAAAACTGTTTTTT
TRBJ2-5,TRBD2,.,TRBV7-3,CASSRTSGAKETQYF,TGTGCCAGCAGCCGGACTAGCGGGGCGAAAGAGACCCAGTACTTC
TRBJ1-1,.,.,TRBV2,CASSELGHGNTEAFF,TGTGCCAGCAGTGAATTGGGGCACGGGAACACTGAAGCTTTCTTT
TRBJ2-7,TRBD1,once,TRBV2,CASSAGQGAIYEQYF,TGTGCCAGCAGTGCGGGGCAGGGGGCGATCTACGAGCAGTACTTC
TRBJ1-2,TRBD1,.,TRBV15,CATSRDRTGGGYTF,TGTGCCACCAGCAGAGACCGGACAGGGGGCGGCTACACCTTC
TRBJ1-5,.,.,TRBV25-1,CASSVGQNNQPQHF,TGTGCCAGCAGTGTTGGGCAGAACAATCAGCCCCAGCATTTT
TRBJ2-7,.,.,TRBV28,CASSSTVTDYEQYF,TGTGCCAGCAGTTCGACAGTCACGGATTACGAGCAGTACTTC
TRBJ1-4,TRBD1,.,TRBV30,CAWSAYDRDNEKLFF,TGTGCCTGGAGTGCATATGACAGGGATAATGAAAAACTGTTTTTT
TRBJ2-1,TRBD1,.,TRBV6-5,CASSSTWTGAIEQFF,TGTGCCAGCAGTTCCACCTGGACAGGCGCAATTGAGCAGTTCTTC
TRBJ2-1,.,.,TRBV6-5,CASSYLEGALEQFF,TGTGCCAGCAGTTACTTGGAGGGGGCATTGGAGCAGTTCTTC
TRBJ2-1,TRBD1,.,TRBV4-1,CASSQDISGQGQTREFF,TGCGCCAGCAGCCAAGATATTTCCGGACAGGGGCAGACCCGGGAGTTCTTC
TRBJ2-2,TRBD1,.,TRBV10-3,CAISARQGLDTGELFF,TGTGCCATCAGTGCTAGACAGGGGCTTGACACCGGGGAGCTGTTTTTT
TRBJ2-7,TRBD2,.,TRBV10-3,CAISEPGLAGARQYF,TGTGCCATCAGTGAACCGGGACTAGCGGGAGCGCGGCAGTACTTC
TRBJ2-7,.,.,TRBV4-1,CASSHFSYEQYF,TGCGCCAGCAGCCATTTCTCCTACGAGCAGTACTTC
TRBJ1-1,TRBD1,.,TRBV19,CASSGPRQGDTEAFF,TGTGCCAGTAGTGGCCCCAGACAGGGAGACACTGAAGCTTTCTTT
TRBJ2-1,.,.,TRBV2,CASSEFASVNEQFF,TGTGCCAGCAGTGAATTCGCCAGCGTCAATGAGCAGTTCTTC
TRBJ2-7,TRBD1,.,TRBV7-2,CASSKGTGGPYEQYF,TGTGCCAGCAGCAAGGGGACAGGGGGCCCCTACGAGCAGTACTTC
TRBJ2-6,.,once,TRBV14,CASSQLTGNSGANVLTF,TGTGCCAGCAGCCAACTAACAGGCAACTCTGGGGCCAACGTCCTGACTTTC
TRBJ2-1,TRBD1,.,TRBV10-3,CAISESTRGLNEQFF,TGTGCCATCAGTGAGTCGACCAGGGGGCTAAATGAGCAGTTCTTC
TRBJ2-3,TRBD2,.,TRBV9,CASSVGASGFITDTQYF,TGTGCCAGCAGCGTAGGGGCTAGCGGGTTTATCACAGATACGCAGTATTTT
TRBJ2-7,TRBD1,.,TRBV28,CASSAPGTGLSYEQYF,TGTGCCAGCAGCGCCCCCGGGACAGGGCTTTCCTACGAGCAGTACTTC
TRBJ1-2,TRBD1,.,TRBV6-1,CASRAQQGDGYTF,TGTGCCAGCCGGGCCCAACAGGGGGATGGCTACACCTTC
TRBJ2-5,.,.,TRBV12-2,CASRLLGGSGGSFQETQYF,TGTGCAAGTCGCTTACTGGGTGGGTCAGGGGGTTCCTTCCAAGAGACCCAGTACTTC
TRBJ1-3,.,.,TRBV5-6,CASSTRGHNSGNTIYF,TGTGCCAGCAGCACACGGGGCCACAACTCTGGAAACACCATATATTTT
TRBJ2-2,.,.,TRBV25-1,CASSELSVASENTGELFF,TGTGCCAGCAGTGAATTATCCGTGGCTAGCGAGAACACCGGGGAGCTGTTTTTT
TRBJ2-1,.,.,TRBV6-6,CASSSLAYNEQFF,TGTGCCAGCAGTTCACTAGCTTACAATGAGCAGTTCTTC
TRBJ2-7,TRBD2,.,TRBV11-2,CASSLGLAGKNEQYF,TGTGCCAGCAGCTTAGGCCTAGCGGGGAAAAACGAGCAGTACTTC
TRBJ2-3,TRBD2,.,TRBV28,CASSYQRDYTDTQYF,TGTGCCAGCAGCTACCAGCGGGATTACACAGATACGCAGTATTTT
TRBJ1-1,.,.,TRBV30,CAWSLATEAFF,TGTGCCTGGAGTCTGGCCACTGAAGCTTTCTTT
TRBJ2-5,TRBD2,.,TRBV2,CASGLAGAPQETQYF,TGTGCCAGCGGCCTAGCGGGAGCCCCACAAGAGACCCAGTACTTC
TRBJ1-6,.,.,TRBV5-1,CASSLGGEANSPLHF,TGCGCCAGCAGCTTGGGTGGGGAGGCCAATTCACCCCTCCACTTT
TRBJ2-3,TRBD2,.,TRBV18,CASSPLSLAGGRDTQYF,TGTGCCAGCTCACCCCTCTCCTTGGCGGGAGGTAGAGATACGCAGTATTTT
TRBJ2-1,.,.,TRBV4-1,CASSHLTGYLYNEQFF,TGCGCCAGCAGCCACCTAACAGGGTATTTGTACAATGAGCAGTTCTTC
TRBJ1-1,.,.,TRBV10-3,CAISAGTLNTEAFF,TGTGCCATCAGCGCCGGGACCTTGAACACTGAAGCTTTCTTT
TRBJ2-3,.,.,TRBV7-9,CASSLTGENTDTQYF,TGTGCCAGCAGCTTAACCGGCGAGAACACAGATACGCAGTATTTT
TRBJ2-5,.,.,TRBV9,CASSVGQKETQYF,TGTGCCAGCAGCGTTGGGCAGAAAGAGACCCAGTACTTC
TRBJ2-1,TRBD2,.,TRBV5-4,CASREGLAGYNEQFF,TGTGCCAGCAGGGAGGGACTAGCGGGTTACAATGAGCAGTTCTTC
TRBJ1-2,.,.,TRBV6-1,CASKEIPGSYGYTF,TGTGCCAGCAAAGAAATTCCGGGAAGCTATGGCTACACCTTC
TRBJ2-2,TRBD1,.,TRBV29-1,CSVGQWVAGELFF,TGCAGCGTGGGACAGTGGGTAGCCGGGGAGCTGTTTTTT
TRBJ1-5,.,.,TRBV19,CASSIEFRGERNQPQHF,TGTGCCAGTAGTATAGAATTTCGCGGGGAACGCAATCAGCCCCAGCATTTT
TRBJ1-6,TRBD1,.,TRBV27,CASSFSPGQGNSPLHF,TGTGCCAGCAGTTTTAGTCCGGGACAGGGGAATTCACCCCTCCACTTT